The 18 T cell receptor beta chains reported below all come from one sample, sequenced in a study of OX40 agonist ivuxolimab in advanced cancers. TCRdb's copy holds only in-frame clones and misses some; the assay was immunoSEQ multiplex PCR. This sample has around 45,000 clones, with around 86% found just once. The sample consisted of CD4+ or CD8+ T cells sorted from blood, taken in a trial of the OX40 agonist ivuxolimab. The receptors shown here come from an adult with an advanced solid tumor such as melanoma, head and neck, liver or kidney cancer.

The CDR3 is CAWKSQSAGGYPNYGYTF. DNA of the CDR3: TGTGCCTGGAAGAGCCAGTCGGCAGGGGGTTACCCTAACTATGGCTACACCTTC. The chain is built from TRBV30 and TRBJ1-2, with 7 bases lining up with TRBD1. Trimming cost V 4 bases and J 0 bases; bases outside gene matches: 17. The CDR3 loop spans 18 amino acids. The germline gives CDR1 GTSNPN, CDR2 SVGIG (reference sequence).

The chain links TRBV6-1 to TRBJ1-1; D is perhaps TRBD1 (5 bases). The CDR3 is 13 residues long. Germline-derived CDR1 and CDR2 are MNHNS and SASEGT. The V gene lost 6 bases and the J gene lost 1 base, with 9 bases spanning the gap. The CDR3 region has the DNA TGTGCCAGCAGAAATGGGGCGAACACTGAAGCTTTCTTT. This translates into CASRNGANTEAFF.

This chain connects TRBV5-1 to TRBJ2-7; possibly TRBD1 or TRBD2 for D (5 bases each). Trimming removed 6 bases from V and 6 bases from J, with 19 bases in between. Germline CDR1 reads SGHRS; CDR2 reads YFSETQ. The CDR3 has 14 residues. The CDR3 protein is CASKSSGALGEQYF. CDR3 nucleotide sequence: TGCGCCAGCAAATCCTCCGGGGCACTAGGCGAGCAGTACTTC. Drawing the rest from reference TRBV5-1 and TRBJ2-7, the complete variable domain is KAGVTQTPRYLIKTRGQQVTLSCSPISGHRSVSWYQQTPGQGLQFLFEYFSETQRNKGNFPGRFSGRQFSNSRSEMNVSTLELGDSALYLCASKSSGALGEQYFGPGTRLTVT.

The chain recombines TRBV19 with TRBJ2-7, with D perhaps matching TRBD2 (6 bases). CDR1 and CDR2 (germline): LNHDA, SQIVND (reference sequence). V was cut by 8 bases and J by 0 bases, with 17 bases left in between. The CDR3 is 15 residues long. This CDR3 reads CASRQAAGSSYEQYF. CDR3 bases: TGTGCCAGTCGACAAGCGGCGGGAAGCTCCTACGAGCAGTACTTC.

The chain links TRBV29-1 to TRBJ1-2, with 10 bases identical to TRBD1. CDR1 and CDR2 from the germline V gene are SQVTM and ANQGSEA. This CDR3 has 13 amino acids. The V and J ends lost 2 bases and 8 bases, in that order; junction bases with no gene match: 5. The chain's CDR3 is CSVERDRGGGYTF. The CDR3 region has the DNA TGCAGCGTTGAACGGGACAGGGGCGGAGGCTACACCTTC.

The V gene is TRBV6-1, the J gene TRBJ2-3; the D gene could be TRBD1 or TRBD2 (5 bases each). Germline loops: CDR1 MNHNS, CDR2 SASEGT. The CDR3 runs to 14 residues. With 6 bases removed from V and 2 bases from J, the gap between germline ends came to 12 bases. In DNA form, the CDR3 reads TGTGCCAGCAGGAGGAGTGGGACCACAGATACGCAGTATTTT. Translating it yields CASRRSGTTDTQYF.

The J gene is TRBJ2-7, the V gene TRBV5-5; 9 positions match TRBD2. CDR1 SGHKS and CDR2 YYEKEE come from the germline V gene (reference sequence). CDR3 length: 16 amino acids. J gave up 5 bases and V 4 bases, and 13 bases lay outside the gene matches. This CDR3 reads CASSPLGGRARNEQYF. CDR3 nucleotides: TGTGCCAGCAGCCCCCTTGGCGGGAGGGCCAGGAACGAGCAGTACTTC.

The V gene is TRBV4-2, the J gene TRBJ1-2; maybe TRBD1 (5 bases). Trimming stripped 1 base from V and 8 bases from J, with 26 bases between. CDR3 length: 18 residues. Germline V gene sequence: CDR1 LGHNA, CDR2 YNFKEQ. The CDR3 protein is CASSQATHSGTGRTGYTF. As DNA, the CDR3 is TGTGCCAGCAGCCAAGCCACCCACTCCGGGACGGGGCGGACAGGCTACACCTTC.

This chain uses TRBV9 with TRBJ2-1, with D perhaps TRBD2 (6 bases). Trimming pared 2 bases from V and 7 bases from J, leaving 16 bases between. The CDR3 is 15 amino acids. Germline V gene data show CDR1 as SGDLS and CDR2 as YYNGEE. In DNA, the CDR3 is TGTGCCAGCAGCGTCGGAGGGCAGGTCGGGAATGAGCAGTTCTTC. Protein sequence: CASSVGGQVGNEQFF.

The chain links TRBV6-4 to TRBJ2-7; 9 nucleotides agree with TRBD2. Germline CDR1 MRHNA, CDR2 SNTAGT. The V gene end was trimmed by 11 bases and the J gene end by 4 bases; junction bases not matched to a gene: 6. The CDR3 extends over 12 amino acids. This chain's CDR3 is CAHPSGNYEQYF. CDR3 DNA: TGTGCCCATCCTAGCGGGAATTACGAGCAGTACTTC.

The CDR3 here is CASSIGTGVGTGELFF. The CDR3 nucleotides read TGTGCCAGTAGTATAGGGACAGGGGTCGGGACCGGGGAGCTGTTTTTT. The chain joins TRBV19 to TRBJ2-2, with TRBD1 matching over 9 bases. Trimming at V came to 1 base and at J to 5 bases, leaving 5 bases not matched to a gene. Germline values: CDR1 LNHDA, CDR2 SQIVND (reference sequence). The CDR3 length is 16 residues. The entire variable domain, with the rest obtained from reference TRBV19 and TRBJ2-2, is as follows: DGGITQSPKYLFRKEGQNVTLSCEQNLNHDAMYWYRQDPGQGLRLIYYSQIVNDFQKGDIAEGYSVSREKKESFPLTVTSAQKNPTAFYLCASSIGTGVGTGELFFGEGSRLTVL.

In its sample, this clone was seen once. V and J are TRBV5-1 and TRBJ2-5; 7 bases are shared with TRBD1. This CDR3 comprises 14 residues. Germline-derived CDR1 and CDR2 are SGHRS and YFSETQ. Trimming cost V 9 bases and J 2 bases; bases outside gene matches: 10. CDR3 bases: TGCGCCACAGCCTTTGGCAGGGGGCAAGAGACCCAGTACTTC. Amino acids: CATAFGRGQETQYF.

The table lists this clone with a few counts. The rearrangement links TRBV7-3 to TRBJ2-2; TRBD1 or TRBD2 may be the D gene (5 bases each). V lost 8 bases, J lost 5 bases, and 9 bases lay in between. Germline V lookup: CDR1 SGHTA, CDR2 FQGTGA. The CDR3 totals 12 residues. CDR3 in amino acids: CASRGLTGELFF. The CDR3 DNA follows: TGTGCCAGCCGGGGCCTAACCGGGGAGCTGTTTTTT.

As DNA, the CDR3 is TGTGCCAGCAGCTTAGGGGGGGGCGAGCAGTTCTTC. This gives the protein CASSLGGGEQFF. The chain recombines TRBV11-2 with TRBJ2-1; D perhaps matches TRBD2 (7 bases). The CDR3 runs to 12 residues. The V and J ends lost 1 base and 10 bases respectively, with 8 bases between them. The germline CDR1 and CDR2 sequences are SGHAT and FQNNGV.

The V gene is TRBV5-1, the J gene TRBJ2-5, with 7 bases fitting TRBD2. V gave up 5 bases and J gave up 0 bases; unmatched junction bases: 7. Germline CDR1 and CDR2: SGHRS and YFSETQ. The CDR3 spans 15 residues. CDR3 residues: CASRRPAGDQETQYF. The CDR3 DNA is TGCGCCAGCAGACGTCCCGCGGGGGACCAAGAGACCCAGTACTTC.

This clone was seen once. V and J are TRBV11-2 and TRBJ1-4, with D uncertain. Between the trimmed V and J ends, which lost 1 base and 8 bases, there was a span of 2 bases. The germline V gene encodes CDR1 SGHAT and CDR2 FQNNGV. The CDR3 is made up of 11 amino acids. This CDR3 is CASSLGEKLFF. The CDR3 bases are TGTGCCAGCAGCTTAGGCGAAAAACTGTTTTTT.

The V gene is TRBV5-1, the J gene TRBJ1-1, with 8 bases identical to TRBD1. Germline V gene sequence: CDR1 SGHRS, CDR2 YFSETQ. The CDR3 runs 15 residues. The V and J ends lost 4 bases and 4 bases, in that order; junction bases with no gene match: 9. CDR3 DNA sequence: TGCGCCAGCAGCGATCCGCAGGGGGCCGTCACTGAAGCTTTCTTT. Its translation is CASSDPQGAVTEAFF.

The V gene is TRBV29-1, the J gene TRBJ1-2; the D gene is possibly TRBD1 (5 bases). This CDR3 has 12 residues. V lost 2 bases to trimming and J lost 8 bases, with 12 bases between them. The germline V gene has CDR1 SQVTM and CDR2 ANQGSEA. In DNA, the CDR3 is TGCAGCGTTGAATCGGGGGGAGGAGGCTACACCTTC. Its protein is CSVESGGGGYTF.